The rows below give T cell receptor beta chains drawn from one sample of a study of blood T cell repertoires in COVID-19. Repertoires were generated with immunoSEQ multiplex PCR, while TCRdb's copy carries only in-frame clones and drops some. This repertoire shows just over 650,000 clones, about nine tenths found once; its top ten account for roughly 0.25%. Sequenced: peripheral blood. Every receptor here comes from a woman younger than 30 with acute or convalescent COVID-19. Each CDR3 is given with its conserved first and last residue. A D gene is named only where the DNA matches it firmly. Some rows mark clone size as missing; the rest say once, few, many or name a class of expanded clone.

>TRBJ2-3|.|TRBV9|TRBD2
TGTGCCAGCAGCGTAGAGCTAGCGGGGGGATGGCGGTATTTT
CASSVELAGGWRYF
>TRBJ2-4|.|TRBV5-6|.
TGTGCCAGCAGCTCGTTGGGCGGGACTAACATTCAGTACTTC
CASSSLGGTNIQYF
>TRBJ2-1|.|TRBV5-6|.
TGTGCCAGCAGCGGGCGGGGTCTGAATGAGCAGTTCTTC
CASSGRGLNEQFF
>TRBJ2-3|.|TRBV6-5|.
TGTGCCAGCACGGAGGGGGCCGTAGATACGCAGTATTTT
CASTEGAVDTQYF
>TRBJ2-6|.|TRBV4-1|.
TGCGCCAGCATGGTGAGGGACTCTGGGGCCAACGTCCTGACTTTC
CASMVRDSGANVLTF
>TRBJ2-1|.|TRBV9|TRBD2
TGTGCCAGCAGCTTCAGCGGGGGGGCCGGGAATGAGCAGTTCTTC
CASSFSGGAGNEQFF
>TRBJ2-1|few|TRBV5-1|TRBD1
TGCGCCAGCAGCTCCGCGCTTACAGGGGGCCCCTACAATGAGCAGTTCTTC
CASSSALTGGPYNEQFF
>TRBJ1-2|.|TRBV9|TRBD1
TGTGCCAGCAGCTCTACCTTACAGGGGCCCTATGGCTACACCTTC
CASSSTLQGPYGYTF
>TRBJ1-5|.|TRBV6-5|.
TGTGCCAGCAGTAAAAACAGGGATGACAATCAGCCCCAGCATTTT
CASSKNRDDNQPQHF
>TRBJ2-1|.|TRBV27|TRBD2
TGTGCCAGCAGTTTAGGGGGGGACAATGAGCAGTTCTTC
CASSLGGDNEQFF
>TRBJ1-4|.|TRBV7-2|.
TGTGCCAGCAGCTTAGCGGGAGGAAAACTGTTTTTT
CASSLAGGKLFF
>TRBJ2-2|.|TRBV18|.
TGTGCCAGCTCACCGCTGACGGGGAACACCGGGGAGCTGTTTTTT
CASSPLTGNTGELFF
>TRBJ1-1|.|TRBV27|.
TGTGCCAGCAGTTTACTAGGCACAGGGTCTGAAGCTTTCTTT
CASSLLGTGSEAFF
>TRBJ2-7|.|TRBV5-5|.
TGTGCCAGCAGCTCACCGGGGTACGAGCAGTACTTC
CASSSPGYEQYF
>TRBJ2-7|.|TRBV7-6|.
TGTGCCAGCAGCCCCCCGGGACATCCCTACGAGCAGTACTTC
CASSPPGHPYEQYF
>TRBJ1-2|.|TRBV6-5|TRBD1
TGTGCCAGCAGTCGGACAGGGGGCGCCTGGGGCTACACCTTC
CASSRTGGAWGYTF
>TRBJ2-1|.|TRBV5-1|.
TGCGCCAGCAGCTCGGTCTCCGGGACTCCACGAGCTGGGGTCGGGTGGGGGCAGTTCTTC
CASSSVSGTPRAGVGWGQFF
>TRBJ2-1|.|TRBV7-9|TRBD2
TGTGCCAGCATACGCGAGGCAGCGGGGGATAGCTCCTACAATGAGCAGTTCTTC
CASIREAAGDSSYNEQFF
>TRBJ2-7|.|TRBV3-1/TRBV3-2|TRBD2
TGTGCCAGCAGCCAACCCCTAAGGACTAGCGGGGAAACCTACGAGCAGTACTTC
CASSQPLRTSGETYEQYF
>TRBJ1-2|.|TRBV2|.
TGTGCCAGCAGTGTAGGGGACACCCTTTATGGCTACACCTTC
CASSVGDTLYGYTF
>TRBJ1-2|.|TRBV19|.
TGTGCCAGTAGTATCACAGGGTATGGCTACACCTTC
CASSITGYGYTF
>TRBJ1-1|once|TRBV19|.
TGTGCCAGTAGTATAGACAATCTGAACACTGAAGCTTTCTTT
CASSIDNLNTEAFF